Following are 27 T cell receptor beta chains from one sample sequenced in a study of beta chain features in type 1 diabetes. TCRB transcripts that were expressed got sequenced, as all of the isolated RNA had been reverse transcribed. The table came from immunoSEQ multiplex PCR; TCRdb's copy has only in-frame clones and leaves some out. This table holds 200,000 to 250,000 clones, 13% to 15% found once. What was sequenced was naive CD4+ T cells from blood. Every receptor here comes from a woman between 40 and 55 years old in good health.

The chain joins TRBV7-9 to TRBJ2-7; TRBD1 agrees at 9 bases. V was pared by 5 bases and J by 3 bases, with 5 bases of the junction left unmatched. The CDR3 length is 14 residues. Looked up from germline, CDR1 is SEHNR and CDR2 is FQNEAQ (reference sequence). The CDR3 DNA reads TGTGCCAGCAGCACGGGACAGGGACACTACGAGCAGTACTTC. Translation: CASSTGQGHYEQYF.

V usage is TRBV13 and J usage is TRBJ2-7; 7 nucleotides match TRBD2. Per the germline V gene, CDR1 is PRHDT and CDR2 is FYEKMQ (reference sequence). This CDR3 has 17 amino acids. The V and J ends lost 2 bases and 1 base, in that order; junction bases with no gene match: 11. The CDR3 bases are TGTGCCAGCAGCTTAAGCACCCGGCTAGCGGCATCCTACGAGCAGTACTTC. It is translated as CASSLSTRLAASYEQYF.

Only a few counts were recorded for this clone. CDR3 amino acids: CASSRGQGRTGELFF. CDR3 sequence (DNA): TGTGCCAGTAGCCGTGGACAGGGGCGTACCGGGGAGCTGTTTTTT. The V and J genes are TRBV19 and TRBJ2-2, with 9 bases matching TRBD1. The CDR3 is made up of 15 amino acids. V shed 6 bases and J 5 bases; nucleotides not matched to a gene: 7. CDR1 is LNHDA and CDR2 is SQIVND in the germline V gene (reference sequence).

The chain couples TRBV5-1 to TRBJ1-1, with a possible D match to TRBD1 (6 bases). Trimming cost V 5 bases and J 1 base, with 21 bases left between them. Germline CDR1 reads SGHRS; CDR2 reads YFSETQ. This CDR3 is 17 amino acids long. The CDR3 reads CASSSRLQTGSNTEAFF. CDR3 coding DNA: TGCGCCAGCAGTTCCCGACTACAGACAGGTTCGAACACTGAAGCTTTCTTT.

This clone has only a few counts. The chain combines TRBV5-1 with TRBJ2-7; 8 positions agree with TRBD1. The germline CDR1 and CDR2 sequences are SGHRS and YFSETQ. V dropped 2 bases and J dropped 0; count of bases not matched to a gene: 4. The CDR3 is 15 residues long. This CDR3 reads CASSFIRGLSYEQYF. CDR3 DNA: TGCGCCAGCAGCTTTATCAGGGGGCTCTCCTACGAGCAGTACTTC.

The CDR3 nucleotides are TGTGCCAGCTCACCTTTACCCACTAACGGACAGGGGAATTCACCCCTCCACTTT. It encodes CASSPLPTNGQGNSPLHF. This chain uses TRBV18 with TRBJ1-6; 9 bases fit TRBD1. Per the germline V gene, CDR1 is KGHSH and CDR2 is LQKENI. This CDR3 region has 18 residues. V shed 3 bases, J shed 7 bases, and the junction held 13 bases outside the gene matches.

This clone has more than one count but fewer than ten. Distinct nucleotide sequences in the sample also encode this CDR3. The CDR3 region has the DNA TGTGCCAGCAGCTTGGGACTAGCGGGGGGCACAGATACGCAGTATTTT. The encoded protein is CASSLGLAGGTDTQYF. The V and J genes are TRBV5-8 and TRBJ2-3; 12 positions agree with TRBD2. After removal of 0 bases from V and 1 base from J, the junction contained 0 bases not matched to a gene. This CDR3 comprises 16 residues. Germline V lookup: CDR1 SGHTS, CDR2 YDEGEE.

The rearrangement uses TRBV18 and TRBJ2-1, with 8 bases that match TRBD2. The germline CDR1 and CDR2 sequences are KGHSH and LQKENI. This CDR3 region has 16 residues. J lost 7 bases, V lost 0 bases, and 8 bases had no gene match. CDR3 nucleotide sequence: TGTGCCAGCTCACCACCCCGGGGGGGGCTGAGGAATGAGCAGTTCTTC. Residues: CASSPPRGGLRNEQFF.

In its sample, this clone was seen a few times. V and J are TRBV12-5 and TRBJ2-5, with D perhaps matching TRBD2 (6 bases). Germline lookup yields CDR1 LGHNT and CDR2 FRNRAP. This CDR3 is 14 amino acids long. Trimming shortened V by 3 bases and J by 5 bases, and 13 bases separated the two germline ends. The CDR3 DNA follows: TGTGCTAGTGGTTTCGGGGGAACTCCGGAGACCCAGTACTTC. The encoded protein is CASGFGGTPETQYF.

This clone showed up many times. This chain links TRBV18 with TRBJ2-7; TRBD2 is a possible D gene (6 bases). Germline V gene lookup returns CDR1 KGHSH and CDR2 LQKENI. The V end was cut by 3 bases, the J end by 6 bases, with 12 bases between. CDR3 length: 13 residues. Here the CDR3 reads CASSPRDGGEQYF. The CDR3 DNA reads as TGTGCCAGCTCACCCCGGGACGGGGGCGAGCAGTACTTC.

This sequence joins TRBV4-1 and TRBJ1-1; no firm D call. The germline V and J ends were trimmed by 0 bases and 3 bases, with 8 bases remaining between them. Germline V gives CDR1 MGHRA, CDR2 YSYEKL. This CDR3 spans 14 amino acids. CDR3 sequence (DNA): TGCGCCAGCAGCCAAGAGTGGCAGGACACTGAAGCTTTCTTT. Protein: CASSQEWQDTEAFF.

V usage is TRBV6-5 and J usage is TRBJ2-3, with 12 positions matching TRBD2. V was pared by 2 bases and J by 5 bases, with 5 bases of the junction left unmatched. CDR3 length: 16 residues. Germline CDR1 and CDR2: MNHEY and SVGAGI. The CDR3 sequence: CASSYRLAGGGDTQYF. CDR3 DNA sequence: TGTGCCAGCAGTTACCGGCTAGCGGGGGGGGGAGATACGCAGTATTTT.

This clone was seen only a few times. J is TRBJ1-2 and V is TRBV7-9; TRBD1 matches 8 bases. The CDR3 totals 16 residues. Germline CDR1 reads SEHNR; CDR2 reads FQNEAQ (reference sequence). The V segment lost 1 base and the J segment 8 bases; nucleotides outside the gene matches: 12. The CDR3 DNA reads as TGTGCCAGCAGCTTAGGGGCTGGACAGGGCTTGCGGGGCTACACCTTC. Translation gives CASSLGAGQGLRGYTF.

This clone was found a few times. The chain joins TRBV4-1 to TRBJ1-2; TRBD1 is a possible D gene (5 bases). CDR1 MGHRA and CDR2 YSYEKL come from the germline V gene. V was pared by 1 base and J by 6 bases, with 12 bases between. The CDR3 is 14 residues long. The CDR3 nucleotides read TGCGCCAGCAGCCAAGGAATCAGGGCTGATGGCTACACCTTC. This translates into CASSQGIRADGYTF.

This clone was picked up a small number of times. CDR3 sequence (DNA): TGTGCCACCACGGGACAGCAAGAGACCCAGTACTTC. Translated: CATTGQQETQYF. The rearrangement joins TRBV5-5 to TRBJ2-5; TRBD1 agrees at 7 bases. Germline CDR1 is SGHKS and CDR2 is YYEKEE (reference sequence). V trimming: 9 bases; J trimming: 2 bases; junction bases outside the gene matches: 4. This CDR3 has 12 amino acids.

The rearrangement uses TRBV15 and TRBJ1-4; D is perhaps TRBD1 (6 bases). CDR3 size: 14 residues. Germline CDR1 and CDR2: LNHNV and YYDKDF (reference sequence). The V end lost 7 bases, the J end lost 3 bases, and 12 bases lay between the germline ends. CDR3 sequence (DNA): TGTGCCACCAACCAAGGGACACCTAATGAAAAACTGTTTTTT. This codes for CATNQGTPNEKLFF.

V gene TRBV29-1 combines with J gene TRBJ1-2; 8 bases match TRBD1. The CDR3 sequence is 14 residues long. J lost 3 bases, V lost 5 bases, and 8 bases had no gene match. Germline values: CDR1 SQVTM, CDR2 ANQGSEA. CDR3: CSVLTGGTDYGYTF. The CDR3 DNA sequence: TGCAGCGTTTTAACAGGGGGGACGGACTATGGCTACACCTTC.

V and J are TRBV5-1 and TRBJ1-2; the D is unclear. The germline V and J ends were trimmed by 4 bases and 4 bases, with 8 bases remaining between them. This CDR3 has 12 amino acids. Germline V gives CDR1 SGHRS, CDR2 YFSETQ. The CDR3 reads CASSQDVYGYTF. The CDR3 nucleotides read TGCGCCAGCAGCCAGGATGTCTATGGCTACACCTTC.

A few counts support this clone. This chain joins TRBV15 and TRBJ1-1; D is perhaps TRBD1 (5 bases). Per the germline V gene, CDR1 is LNHNV and CDR2 is YYDKDF (reference sequence). There are 16 residues in the CDR3. V lost 5 bases, J lost 4 bases, and 20 bases lay in between. The CDR3 sequence: CATSLGRGSGATEAFF. CDR3 bases: TGTGCCACCAGCCTGGGACGGGGGTCTGGAGCCACTGAAGCTTTCTTT.

This clone has more than one count but fewer than ten. The J gene is TRBJ2-3, the V gene TRBV19; perhaps TRBD2 as D (6 bases). Trimming took 7 bases from V and 1 from J, leaving 9 bases between them. Germline assignment: CDR1 LNHDA and CDR2 SQIVND (reference sequence). The CDR3 sequence is 13 residues long. CDR3 region: CASNRGGTDTQYF. CDR3 in DNA: TGTGCCAGTAACCGCGGGGGCACAGATACGCAGTATTTT. Full variable domain (outside the CDR3, taken from reference TRBV19 and TRBJ2-3): DGGITQSPKYLFRKEGQNVTLSCEQNLNHDAMYWYRQDPGQGLRLIYYSQIVNDFQKGDIAEGYSVSREKKESFPLTVTSAQKNPTAFYLCASNRGGTDTQYFGPGTRLTVL.

The rearrangement links TRBV7-7 to TRBJ2-1; D unclear. V was cut by 5 bases and J by 7 bases, with 12 bases left in between. CDR3 length equals 13 residues. The germline V gene encodes CDR1 SSHAT and CDR2 FNYEAQ (reference sequence). This chain's CDR3 is CASSHTMANEQFF. Written as DNA, the CDR3 is TGTGCCAGCAGCCATACTATGGCGAATGAGCAGTTCTTC. The entire variable domain, with the rest obtained from reference TRBV7-7 and TRBJ2-1, is as follows: GAGVSQSPRYKVTKRGQDVTLRCDPISSHATLYWYQQALGQGPEFLTYFNYEAQPDKSGLPSDRFSAERPEGSISTLTIQRTEQRDSAMYRCASSHTMANEQFFGPGTRLTVL.

This clone was picked up a small number of times. The J gene is TRBJ1-5, the V gene TRBV9; 7 bases match TRBD1. The CDR3 covers 15 residues. The junction had 2 bases not matched to a gene; V was cut back by 2 bases and J by 0 bases. In germline, CDR1 is SGDLS, CDR2 YYNGEE. CDR3 residues: CASSVTGDSNQPQHF. CDR3 coding DNA: TGTGCCAGCAGCGTCACAGGGGATAGCAATCAGCCCCAGCATTTT.

This clone was observed a handful of times. This chain joins TRBV2 and TRBJ2-3; 10 bases match TRBD1. CDR1 and CDR2 (germline): SNHLY, FYNNEI. Unmatched junction bases numbered 3, after V lost 4 bases and J lost 2 bases. The CDR3 has 15 residues. The CDR3 DNA reads TGTGCCAGCAGTGGAGGGACAGGGGTCACAGATACGCAGTATTTT. Translated, it gives CASSGGTGVTDTQYF.

In the case of this clone: The sample carries other DNA sequences with the same CDR3. This chain uses TRBV18 with TRBJ2-7, with 9 bases matching TRBD1. The V segment lost 3 bases and the J segment 6 bases; nucleotides outside the gene matches: 3. Per the germline V gene, CDR1 is KGHSH and CDR2 is LQKENI. The CDR3 extends over 13 amino acids. The CDR3 loop is CASSPLDRGEQYF. The CDR3 coding sequence is TGTGCCAGCTCACCTCTGGACAGGGGCGAGCAGTACTTC.

This clone came up a few times. The rearrangement links TRBV19 to TRBJ2-3, with 7 nucleotides matching TRBD2. The trim removed 4 bases at V and 2 bases at J, leaving 9 bases unmatched. Per the germline V gene, CDR1 is LNHDA and CDR2 is SQIVND (reference sequence). This CDR3 has 16 residues. CDR3 bases: TGTGCCAGTAGTACGGTCCTCCGGGGGGTCACAGATACGCAGTATTTT. Residues: CASSTVLRGVTDTQYF.

The V call is TRBV6-1, the J call TRBJ2-1; D is perhaps TRBD2 (6 bases). Per germline, CDR1 MNHNS and CDR2 SASEGT. The CDR3 contains 11 residues. The V end lost 6 bases, the J end lost 15 bases, and 15 bases lay between the germline ends. In DNA form, the CDR3 reads TGTGCCAGCAGCCCGGGAGCCGGCTGGTTCTTC. Translated: CASSPGAGWFF.

V and J are TRBV6-1 and TRBJ2-7; maybe TRBD2 (6 bases). V lost 6 bases and J lost 2, with 8 bases in between. The CDR3 runs 12 residues. Germline V gene sequence: CDR1 MNHNS, CDR2 SASEGT. In DNA, the CDR3 is TGTGCCAGCAGCCGCGGGGCCTACGAGCAGTACTTC. It yields the protein CASSRGAYEQYF.